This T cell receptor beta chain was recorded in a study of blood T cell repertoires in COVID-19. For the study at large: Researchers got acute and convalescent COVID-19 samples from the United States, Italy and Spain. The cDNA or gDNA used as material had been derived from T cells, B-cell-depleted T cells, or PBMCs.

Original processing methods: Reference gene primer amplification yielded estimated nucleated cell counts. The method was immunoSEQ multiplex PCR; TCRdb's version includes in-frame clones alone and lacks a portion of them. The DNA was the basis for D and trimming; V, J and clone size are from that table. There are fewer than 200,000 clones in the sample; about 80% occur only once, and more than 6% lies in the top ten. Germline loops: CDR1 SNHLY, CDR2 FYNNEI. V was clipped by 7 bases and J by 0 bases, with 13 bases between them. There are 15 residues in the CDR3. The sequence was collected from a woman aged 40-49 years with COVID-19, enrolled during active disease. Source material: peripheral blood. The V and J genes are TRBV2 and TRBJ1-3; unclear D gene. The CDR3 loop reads CASIGWASSGNTIYF. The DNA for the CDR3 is TGTGCCAGCATTGGCTGGGCCAGCTCTGGAAACACCATATATTTT.